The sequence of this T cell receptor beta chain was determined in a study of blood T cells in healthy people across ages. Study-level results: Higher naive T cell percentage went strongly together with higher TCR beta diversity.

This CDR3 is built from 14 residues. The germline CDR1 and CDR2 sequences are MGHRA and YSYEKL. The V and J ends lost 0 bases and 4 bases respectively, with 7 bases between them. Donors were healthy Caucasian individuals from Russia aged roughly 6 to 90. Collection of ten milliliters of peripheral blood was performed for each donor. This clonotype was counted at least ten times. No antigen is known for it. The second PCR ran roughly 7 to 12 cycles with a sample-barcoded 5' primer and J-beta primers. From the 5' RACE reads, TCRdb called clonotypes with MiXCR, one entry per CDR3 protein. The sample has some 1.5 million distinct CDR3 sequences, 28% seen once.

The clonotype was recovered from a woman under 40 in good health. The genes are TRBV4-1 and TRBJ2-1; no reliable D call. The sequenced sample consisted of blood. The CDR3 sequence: CASSQDQLYNEQFF. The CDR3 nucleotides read TGCGCCAGCAGCCAAGATCAGCTATACAATGAGCAGTTCTTC.